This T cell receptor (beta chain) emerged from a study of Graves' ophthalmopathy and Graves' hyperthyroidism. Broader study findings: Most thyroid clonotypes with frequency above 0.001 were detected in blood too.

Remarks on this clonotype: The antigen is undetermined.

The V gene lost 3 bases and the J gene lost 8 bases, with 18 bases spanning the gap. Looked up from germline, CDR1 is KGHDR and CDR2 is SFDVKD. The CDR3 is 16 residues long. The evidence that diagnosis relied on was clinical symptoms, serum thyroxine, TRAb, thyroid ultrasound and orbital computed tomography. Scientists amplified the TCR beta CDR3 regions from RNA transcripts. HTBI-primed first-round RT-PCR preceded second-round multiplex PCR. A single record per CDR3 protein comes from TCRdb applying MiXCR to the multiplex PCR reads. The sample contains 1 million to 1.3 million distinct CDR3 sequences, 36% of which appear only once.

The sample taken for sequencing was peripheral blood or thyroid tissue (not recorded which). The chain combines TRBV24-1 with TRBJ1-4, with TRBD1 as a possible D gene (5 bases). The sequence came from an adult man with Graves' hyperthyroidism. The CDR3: CATSDSSDDSWEKLFF. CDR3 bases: TGTGCCACCAGTGATAGCAGTGACGACAGTTGGGAAAAACTGTTTTTT.